This TCR beta chain was captured in a study of neurological immune-mediated disorders. Trimming stripped 4 bases from V and 7 bases from J, with 8 bases between. The CDR3 length is 13 residues. The table lists this clonotype with many counts. As for the cDNA, it was generated by 5'RACE with 10-nucleotide random UMIs. TCRdb recomputed calls from the 5' RACE reads with MiXCR, one row per CDR3 protein. The sample has 50,000 or so distinct CDR3 sequences; roughly 17% are singletons. Specimen: PBMCs. The TCR originated in a man between 60 and 70 years old in good health. The chain combines TRBV12-3 or TRBV12-4 with TRBJ1-6; D gene uncertain. The CDR3 spells CASSSVGNSPLHF. The DNA of the CDR3 is TGTGCCAGCAGTTCGGTAGGGAATTCACCCCTCCACTTT.